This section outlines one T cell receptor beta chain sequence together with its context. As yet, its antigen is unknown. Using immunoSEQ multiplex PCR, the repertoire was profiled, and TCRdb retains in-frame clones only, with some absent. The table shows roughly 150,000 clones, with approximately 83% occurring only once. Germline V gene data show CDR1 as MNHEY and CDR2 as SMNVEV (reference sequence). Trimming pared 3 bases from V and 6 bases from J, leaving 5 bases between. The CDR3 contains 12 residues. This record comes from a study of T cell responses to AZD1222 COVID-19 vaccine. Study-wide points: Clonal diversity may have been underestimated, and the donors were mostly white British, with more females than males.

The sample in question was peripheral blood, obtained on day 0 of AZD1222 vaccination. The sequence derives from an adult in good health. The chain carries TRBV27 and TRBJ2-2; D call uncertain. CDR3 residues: CASSFSPGELFF. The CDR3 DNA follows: TGTGCCAGCAGTTTCTCCCCCGGGGAGCTGTTTTTT.